These 32 T cell receptor beta chains share one sample of origin, sequenced in a study of T cell changes during pregnancy in multiple sclerosis (dated by TCRdb to the late 2010s). Preparation of the library involved the immunoSEQ multiplex PCR assay. TCRdb provides this immuneACCESS table in a form limited to in-frame rearrangements. Some clones are lacking; in checked studies, under half of them reflect an unresolved V gene, and why the rest are absent is not known. The sample includes tens of thousands of clones, with roughly 90% observed a single time. The ten largest clones represent over 7.5% of the sample. Sequencing used peripheral blood, obtained after pregnancy. The receptors here all came from a female donor in good health, enrolled as a control in a pregnancy study.

This chain links TRBV9 with TRBJ2-1; possibly TRBD2 for D (6 bases). Germline V lookup: CDR1 SGDLS, CDR2 YYNGEE. The CDR3 has 17 residues. The V gene lost 0 bases and the J gene lost 8 bases, with 21 bases spanning the gap. The CDR3 region is CASSVAVGRGLGHEQFF. CDR3 DNA sequence: TGTGCCAGCAGCGTAGCAGTTGGGCGGGGTCTTGGGCATGAGCAGTTCTTC.

The chain carries TRBV2 and TRBJ2-7; D gene uncertain. The CDR3 is made up of 12 amino acids. The germline V gene encodes CDR1 SNHLY and CDR2 FYNNEI. V lost 6 bases and J lost 2, with 8 bases in between. DNA of the CDR3: TGTGCCAGCAGGCAGTCCACCTACGAGCAGTACTTC. It codes for CASRQSTYEQYF.

A few counts support this clone. The V call is TRBV9, the J call TRBJ2-1, with TRBD2 matching over 12 bases. After removal of 3 bases from V and 4 bases from J, the junction contained 5 bases not matched to a gene. Germline V gives CDR1 SGDLS, CDR2 YYNGEE. The CDR3 contains 16 residues. The CDR3 loop is CASSAKGLAGYNEQFF. CDR3 nucleotide sequence: TGTGCCAGCAGCGCGAAAGGACTAGCGGGGTACAATGAGCAGTTCTTC.

CDR3 protein: CASSIGGITGANGYTF. For the CDR3, the DNA is TGTGCCAGTAGTATAGGGGGGATTACAGGGGCGAATGGCTACACCTTC. The genes are TRBV19 and TRBJ1-2, with TRBD1 matching over 7 bases. CDR1 LNHDA and CDR2 SQIVND come from the germline V gene (reference sequence). Trimming at V came to 1 base and at J to 6 bases, leaving 11 bases not matched to a gene. The CDR3 loop spans 16 amino acids.

V usage is TRBV11-2 and J usage is TRBJ1-1, with D perhaps TRBD1 (5 bases). The CDR3 has 16 amino acids. Trimming cost V 5 bases and J 4 bases, with 20 bases left between them. Germline CDR1 is SGHAT and CDR2 is FQNNGV. CDR3 coding DNA: TGTGCCAGCAGCCATTCTCAACAGGTTCTGGGCACTGAAGCTTTCTTT. Translating it yields CASSHSQQVLGTEAFF.

The chain is built from TRBV6-6 and TRBJ2-7; a possible D gene is TRBD1 (7 bases). The CDR3 covers 14 residues. The V end was cut by 0 bases, the J end by 5 bases, with 11 bases between. Germline V gene sequence: CDR1 MNHNY, CDR2 SVGAGI (reference sequence). CDR3 amino acids: CASSYSAGQNEQYF. CDR3 nucleotides: TGTGCCAGCAGTTACTCGGCGGGACAGAACGAGCAGTACTTC.

J is TRBJ2-5 and V is TRBV11-2; possible D gene TRBD2, 5 bases. The germline gives CDR1 SGHAT, CDR2 FQNNGV. Trimming took 5 bases from V and 9 from J, leaving 10 bases between them. There are 11 residues in the CDR3. This chain's CDR3 is CASSHTSAQYF. CDR3 DNA: TGTGCCAGCAGCCACACTAGTGCCCAGTACTTC.

The DNA for the CDR3 is TGCGCCAGCAGCTTTCTAGCGGGAGGGAGGGGCCCCTACGAGCAGTACTTC. This sequence encodes CASSFLAGGRGPYEQYF. The chain carries TRBV5-1 and TRBJ2-7; 12 bases map to TRBD2. V was clipped by 2 bases and J by 2 bases; unmatched bases: 8. CDR1 and CDR2 from the germline V gene are SGHRS and YFSETQ. The CDR3 covers 17 residues.

This chain connects TRBV5-5 to TRBJ1-1; 7 nucleotides align to TRBD1. Losses at the gene ends were 4 bases for V and 1 base for J; bases not matched to a gene: 13. This CDR3 has 17 amino acids. The germline CDR1 and CDR2 sequences are SGHKS and YYEKEE (reference sequence). Here the CDR3 reads CASSPLGSGGPNTEAFF. The CDR3 DNA follows: TGTGCCAGCAGCCCTTTAGGGTCAGGGGGACCGAACACTGAAGCTTTCTTT.

The rearrangement links TRBV7-9 to TRBJ2-7; D is unclear. CDR1 and CDR2 (germline): SEHNR, FQNEAQ (reference sequence). The CDR3 has 14 residues. V was trimmed by 4 bases and J by 3 bases, leaving 13 bases between them. The CDR3 sequence is CASSWAERHYEQYF. The CDR3 bases are TGTGCCAGCAGCTGGGCAGAACGTCACTACGAGCAGTACTTC.

V and J are TRBV15 and TRBJ2-7; D may be TRBD2 (5 bases). Deletions cut 3 bases from V and 6 bases from J, with 15 bases between. From germline, CDR1 is LNHNV and CDR2 YYDKDF (reference sequence). The CDR3 loop spans 14 amino acids. The CDR3 nucleotides are TGTGCCACCAGCAGGCCCGGACTGTCAGTCGAGCAGTACTTC. Translating gives CATSRPGLSVEQYF.

V is TRBV5-1 and J is TRBJ1-1; no reliable D call. The ends were cut back, 0 bases at V and 5 bases at J, with 14 bases in the middle. Germline V gives CDR1 SGHRS, CDR2 YFSETQ. The CDR3 runs to 15 residues. The CDR3 coding sequence is TGCGCCAGCAGCTTGGGAAGTGGTCTCGGGACTGAAGCTTTCTTT. This gives the protein CASSLGSGLGTEAFF. Using reference TRBV5-1 and TRBJ1-1 for the parts outside the CDR3, the full variable domain is KAGVTQTPRYLIKTRGQQVTLSCSPISGHRSVSWYQQTPGQGLQFLFEYFSETQRNKGNFPGRFSGRQFSNSRSEMNVSTLELGDSALYLCASSLGSGLGTEAFFGQGTRLTVV.

This chain links TRBV19 with TRBJ1-1, with 8 positions matching TRBD1. Germline trimming cut 6 bases from V and 4 bases from J; bases unmatched to any gene: 7. Germline V lookup: CDR1 LNHDA, CDR2 SQIVND (reference sequence). This CDR3 has 14 residues. The CDR3 sequence is CASRPTGVGTEAFF. CDR3 coding DNA: TGTGCCAGTAGACCGACAGGGGTGGGCACTGAAGCTTTCTTT.

This clone was found once. The genes are TRBV7-2 and TRBJ2-7, with 11 bases fitting TRBD2. CDR1 and CDR2 (germline): SGHTA, FQGNSA. Trimming took 6 bases from V and 2 from J; bases not matched to a gene: 6. This CDR3 has 15 residues. CDR3 loop: CASSPTSGVPYEQYF. The DNA of the CDR3 is TGTGCCAGCAGTCCGACTAGCGGGGTTCCCTACGAGCAGTACTTC.

The chain recombines TRBV6-5 with TRBJ1-1, with 8 nucleotides matching TRBD1. Germline CDR1 MNHEY, CDR2 SVGAGI. The CDR3 spans 14 residues. The ends lost 6 bases at V and 2 bases at J; junction bases unmatched: 5. CDR3 in DNA: TGTGCCAGCAGGGGGACAGGCCTAAACACTGAAGCTTTCTTT. It encodes CASRGTGLNTEAFF.

The V and J genes are TRBV7-9 and TRBJ2-7, with D perhaps TRBD2 (6 bases). Trimming took 1 base from V and 3 from J, leaving 10 bases between them. CDR3 length equals 14 residues. The V gene's germline CDR1 is SEHNR and CDR2 FQNEAQ (reference sequence). CDR3 protein: CASSLGAGYYEQYF. The CDR3 DNA sequence: TGTGCCAGCAGCTTAGGTGCGGGGTACTACGAGCAGTACTTC.

This clone has just one count. The chain is built from TRBV18 and TRBJ2-1; TRBD2 agrees at 9 bases. Germline assignment: CDR1 KGHSH and CDR2 LQKENI. This CDR3 has 14 residues. V gave up 3 bases and J gave up 8 bases; unmatched junction bases: 5. The DNA for the CDR3 is TGTGCCAGCTCACCGGGCGGGGGGGTCCATGAGCAGTTCTTC. Protein sequence: CASSPGGGVHEQFF.

Only a few counts were recorded for this clone. The chain joins TRBV2 to TRBJ1-2; 7 nucleotides line up with TRBD1. J was trimmed by 1 base and V by 1 base; bases with no gene match: 6. The CDR3 runs to 16 residues. Germline CDR1 SNHLY, CDR2 FYNNEI. CDR3 in amino acids: CASSEGGRGNNYGYTF. The CDR3 DNA is TGTGCCAGCAGTGAAGGAGGCAGGGGGAATAACTATGGCTACACCTTC.

V gene TRBV6-6 combines with J gene TRBJ1-2, with D possibly being TRBD1 (6 bases). The CDR3 is made up of 12 amino acids. Germline V gene lookup returns CDR1 MNHNY and CDR2 SVGAGI (reference sequence). V lost 11 bases and J 9 bases, leaving 19 bases between the germline ends. The CDR3 sequence is CAGSGGGRSYTF. CDR3 bases: TGTGCCGGATCCGGGGGGGGCAGAAGCTACACCTTC.

The table lists this clone with a few counts. The chain recombines TRBV19 with TRBJ1-3; D is undetermined. The V gene lost 6 bases and the J gene lost 3 bases, with 12 bases spanning the gap. The germline V gene encodes CDR1 LNHDA and CDR2 SQIVND (reference sequence). CDR3 length equals 14 residues. CDR3 in DNA: TGTGCCAGTAGACTAGAGTTCAGTGGAAACACCATATATTTT. Residues: CASRLEFSGNTIYF.

This clone was found a few times. The genes are TRBV6-5 and TRBJ1-1, with a weak D call TRBD1 (6 bases). V lost 4 bases to trimming and J lost 3 bases, with 9 bases between them. There are 13 residues in the CDR3. The germline V gene has CDR1 MNHEY and CDR2 SVGAGI. CDR3 amino acids: CASSSQGYTEAFF. The CDR3 nucleotides read TGTGCCAGCAGTTCACAGGGATACACTGAAGCTTTCTTT.

The rearrangement uses TRBV4-3 and TRBJ1-1; D is ambiguous. The CDR3 is 16 amino acids. V shed 0 bases and J shed 2 bases, with 13 bases lying between them. Germline lookup yields CDR1 LGHNA and CDR2 YSLEER. CDR3 sequence: CASSQDGGGLNTEAFF. For the CDR3, the DNA is TGCGCCAGCAGCCAAGATGGAGGAGGGCTTAACACTGAAGCTTTCTTT.

The V gene is TRBV9, the J gene TRBJ1-3, with 10 bases aligning to TRBD1. The CDR3 extends over 18 amino acids. Losses at the gene ends were 0 bases for V and 1 base for J; bases not matched to a gene: 7. CDR1 and CDR2 from the germline V gene are SGDLS and YYNGEE. The CDR3 DNA sequence: TGTGCCAGCAGCGTAGCATGGACAGGGGGGGCATCTGGAAACACCATATATTTT. Translated: CASSVAWTGGASGNTIYF.

The J gene is TRBJ1-6, the V gene TRBV7-2; D gene uncertain. V was pared by 1 base and J by 10 bases, with 14 bases between. The CDR3 spans 15 residues. CDR1 is SGHTA, CDR2 FQGNSA, per germline. The CDR3 DNA reads TGTGCCAGCAGCTTAGGCAGGCCGTCGTCGTCACCCCTCCACTTT. This sequence encodes CASSLGRPSSSPLHF.

V and J are TRBV9 and TRBJ2-3; 14 bases align to TRBD2. The germline V gene has CDR1 SGDLS and CDR2 YYNGEE. The J segment lost 3 bases and the V segment lost 0 bases, leaving 0 bases of the junction unmatched. The CDR3 covers 16 residues. CDR3 amino acids: CASSVGTSGGTDTQYF. DNA of the CDR3: TGTGCCAGCAGCGTAGGGACTAGCGGGGGGACAGATACGCAGTATTTT.

The chain carries TRBV12-5 and TRBJ2-7; 8 bases match TRBD1. Germline V gene lookup returns CDR1 LGHNT and CDR2 FRNRAP. This CDR3 has 13 residues. V lost 5 bases to trimming and J lost 5 bases; unmatched junction nucleotides: 5. CDR3 protein: CASGPGGGDEQYF. The CDR3 DNA is TGTGCTAGTGGTCCAGGGGGCGGGGACGAGCAGTACTTC.

CDR3 sequence: CASSLIGTGLETQYF. The CDR3 DNA reads TGTGCCAGCTCTCTCATTGGGACAGGGTTGGAGACCCAGTACTTC. The rearrangement links TRBV18 to TRBJ2-5; the match to TRBD1 covers 9 bases. After removal of 6 bases from V and 5 bases from J, the junction contained 10 bases not matched to a gene. The CDR3 has 15 amino acids. CDR1 is KGHSH, CDR2 LQKENI, per germline.

The CDR3, as DNA: TGTGCCTGGAGTAAGGTCTCGGGCTATGGCTACACCTTC. This gives the protein CAWSKVSGYGYTF. The chain couples TRBV30 to TRBJ1-2, with D hard to call. The germline V and J ends were trimmed by 2 bases and 4 bases, with 11 bases remaining between them. The CDR3 covers 13 residues. Germline assignment: CDR1 GTSNPN and CDR2 SVGIG (reference sequence).

The chain joins TRBV7-8 to TRBJ2-7; 8 bases align to TRBD2. Losses at the gene ends were 3 bases for V and 3 bases for J; bases not matched to a gene: 1. The germline V gene has CDR1 SGHVS and CDR2 FQNEAQ. This CDR3 has 13 residues. The CDR3 DNA is TGTGCCAGCAGCTTCGGGGGGGACTACGAGCAGTACTTC. Its protein product is CASSFGGDYEQYF.

The chain joins TRBV11-3 to TRBJ2-7; TRBD2 might be the D (7 bases). Germline V gene lookup returns CDR1 SGHNT and CDR2 YENEEA. The CDR3 runs to 17 residues. The V gene lost 3 bases and the J gene lost 3 bases, with 21 bases spanning the gap. CDR3 nucleotides: TGTGCCAGCAGCTTGAACGCCGTCGGGGGGCAGGGCTACGAGCAGTACTTC. Protein: CASSLNAVGGQGYEQYF.

This clone was picked up one time. This sequence joins TRBV27 and TRBJ1-2; D is perhaps TRBD1 (6 bases). The V and J ends lost 4 bases and 0 bases respectively, with 18 bases between them. This CDR3 comprises 17 residues. CDR1 is MNHEY and CDR2 is SMNVEV in the germline V gene (reference sequence). CDR3 bases: TGTGCCAGCAGTTCTCTCTTCTTGGACAGAGCTAACTATGGCTACACCTTC. Protein sequence: CASSSLFLDRANYGYTF.

The CDR3 DNA reads as TGCGCCAGCAGCCGCTCCGGGACACACGCCTCGAACACCGGGGAGCTGTTTTTT. Translating it yields CASSRSGTHASNTGELFF. The rearrangement joins TRBV10-2 to TRBJ2-2, with D possibly matching TRBD1 (6 bases). The length of the CDR3 is 18 residues. Trimming stripped 6 bases from V and 0 bases from J, with 20 bases between. The V gene's germline CDR1 is WSHSY and CDR2 SAAADI.